The 32 T cell receptor beta chains given below trace back to one sample, sequenced in a study of blood T cell repertoires in COVID-19. TCRdb keeps only in-frame clones here, not all; method: immunoSEQ multiplex PCR. The sample has about 180,000 clones; around 85% are singletons. The sample consisted of peripheral blood. Source of these receptors: a man aged 80 or over with COVID-19, enrolled during active disease.

The chain combines TRBV5-6 with TRBJ1-3; 7 nucleotides align to TRBD1. Trimming removed 0 bases from V and 9 bases from J; junction bases left unmatched: 6. The CDR3 has 14 residues. Germline V gene data show CDR1 as SGHDT and CDR2 as YYEEEE. CDR3 in amino acids: CASSLGQGPLTIYF. DNA of the CDR3: TGTGCCAGCAGCTTGGGACAGGGCCCTCTCACCATATATTTT.

This clone has just a few counts. The chain couples TRBV23-1 to TRBJ1-4, with D possibly matching TRBD1 (5 bases). TRBV23-1 is classed as an ORF, of uncertain function. The length of the CDR3 is 15 residues. V was cut by 3 bases and J by 8 bases, with 16 bases left in between. Here the CDR3 reads CASSQLTAKGEKLFF. The CDR3 DNA follows: TGCGCCAGCAGTCAGTTGACAGCGAAGGGAGAAAAACTGTTTTTT.

The gene calls are TRBV11-3 and TRBJ1-2, with TRBD1 identical over 7 bases. The CDR3 loop spans 15 amino acids. In germline, CDR1 is SGHNT, CDR2 YENEEA. The trim removed 4 bases at V and 8 bases at J, leaving 13 bases unmatched. This CDR3 is CASSSREGALRGYTF. CDR3 DNA: TGTGCCAGCAGCTCTCGGGAGGGGGCTCTTAGAGGCTACACCTTC.

The chain couples TRBV19 to TRBJ2-3; 13 nucleotides align to TRBD2. Losses at the gene ends were 5 bases for V and 6 bases for J; bases not matched to a gene: 5. The CDR3 runs to 15 residues. CDR1 is LNHDA, CDR2 SQIVND, per germline (reference sequence). This chain's CDR3 is CASSHTSGGDDTQYF. In DNA, the CDR3 is TGTGCCAGTAGTCATACTAGCGGGGGGGACGATACGCAGTATTTT.

The chain employs TRBV5-1 and TRBJ1-1; perhaps TRBD1 as D (6 bases). Germline V gene lookup returns CDR1 SGHRS and CDR2 YFSETQ. V was trimmed by 2 bases and J by 0 bases, leaving 11 bases between them. This CDR3 contains 15 residues. The CDR3 DNA follows: TGCGCCAGCAGCTTTACAGGGATATTGAACACTGAAGCTTTCTTT. Translation gives CASSFTGILNTEAFF.

The chain combines TRBV7-3 with TRBJ2-7; 10 bases line up with TRBD1. Per the germline V gene, CDR1 is SGHTA and CDR2 is FQGTGA. V lost 5 bases, J lost 8 bases, and 9 bases stayed unmatched. This CDR3 spans 14 amino acids. This chain's CDR3 is CASSHPGQGIQQYF. The CDR3 region has the DNA TGTGCCAGCAGCCATCCGGGACAGGGGATTCAGCAGTACTTC.

This chain uses TRBV5-4 with TRBJ1-1, with D perhaps matching TRBD1 (6 bases). In germline, CDR1 is SGHNT, CDR2 YYREEE (reference sequence). CDR3 length: 16 residues. Trimming cost V 1 base and J 0 bases, with 13 bases left between them. This chain's CDR3 is CASSLSSGHMNTEAFF. CDR3 in DNA: TGTGCCAGCAGCTTGAGCTCGGGACACATGAACACTGAAGCTTTCTTT.

This chain links TRBV7-8 with TRBJ1-1; no clear D. There are 16 residues in the CDR3. Germline values: CDR1 SGHVS, CDR2 FQNEAQ. Trimming stripped 0 bases from V and 0 bases from J, with 11 bases between. The CDR3 loop is CASSLARVQMNTEAFF. In DNA, the CDR3 is TGTGCCAGCAGCTTAGCGCGAGTACAGATGAACACTGAAGCTTTCTTT. Full variable domain (rest looked up from reference TRBV7-8 and TRBJ1-1): GAGVSQSPRYKVAKRGQDVALRCDPISGHVSLFWYQQALGQGPEFLTYFQNEAQLDKSGLPSDRFFAERPEGSVSTLKIQRTQQEDSAVYLCASSLARVQMNTEAFFGQGTRLTVV.

This rearrangement joins TRBV5-1 to TRBJ1-6; tentative D call: TRBD1 (5 bases). The V gene lost 4 bases and the J gene lost 12 bases, with 11 bases spanning the gap. Germline CDR1 and CDR2: SGHRS and YFSETQ. This CDR3 region has 12 residues. In DNA, the CDR3 is TGCGCCAGCAGCCCCTCGGGGGAACCCCTCCACTTT. Residues: CASSPSGEPLHF.

The chain recombines TRBV28 with TRBJ1-2; the D gene is possibly TRBD1 (6 bases). The CDR3 is 12 residues long. Trimming took off 6 bases at V and 8 bases at J, with 13 bases between the two ends. Per the germline V gene, CDR1 is MDHEN and CDR2 is SYDVKM. CDR3 loop: CASSHRERGYTF. In nucleotides, the CDR3 is TGTGCCAGCAGCCACAGGGAGAGGGGCTACACCTTC.

The rearrangement joins TRBV29-1 to TRBJ2-4; TRBD1 is a possible D gene (5 bases). Per germline, CDR1 SQVTM and CDR2 ANQGSEA. This CDR3 is 14 amino acids long. The V and J ends lost 6 bases and 6 bases respectively, with 18 bases between them. The CDR3 loop reads CSVWGGARGNIQYF. CDR3 sequence (DNA): TGCAGCGTATGGGGTGGGGCCCGTGGAAACATTCAGTACTTC.

This clone was seen more than once but under ten times. This chain uses TRBV19 with TRBJ2-7; maybe TRBD1 (6 bases). The CDR3 is 14 amino acids. Trimming took 3 bases from V and 6 from J, leaving 15 bases between them. From germline, CDR1 is LNHDA and CDR2 SQIVND (reference sequence). CDR3 in DNA: TGTGCCAGTAGTATTGGGACAAGGGCCCTCGAGCAGTACTTC. It is translated as CASSIGTRALEQYF.

The J gene is TRBJ1-5, the V gene TRBV15; a possible D gene is TRBD1 (5 bases). Germline V lookup: CDR1 LNHNV, CDR2 YYDKDF (reference sequence). This CDR3 is 14 amino acids long. V lost 0 bases, J lost 6 bases, and 9 bases lay in between. DNA of the CDR3: TGTGCCACCAGCAGAGACAGGGTGGGTCAGCCCCAGCATTTT. Amino acid sequence: CATSRDRVGQPQHF.

The chain combines TRBV19 with TRBJ1-5; D possibly corresponds to TRBD1 (6 bases). V was trimmed by 8 bases and J by 14 bases, leaving 16 bases between them. Germline CDR1 is LNHDA and CDR2 is SQIVND (reference sequence). The CDR3 spans 11 residues. The CDR3 bases are TGTGCCAGTCGGACAGTAGGAACCAAGCATTTT. It encodes CASRTVGTKHF.

J is TRBJ2-3 and V is TRBV6-5, with 9 bases identical to TRBD1. Trimming took 7 bases from V and 3 from J; bases not matched to a gene: 2. There are 13 residues in the CDR3. The germline V gene has CDR1 MNHEY and CDR2 SVGAGI. CDR3 region: CASNRGRTDTQYF. The CDR3, as DNA: TGTGCCAGCAACAGGGGGCGGACAGATACGCAGTATTTT.

This clone was seen more than once but under ten times. V and J are TRBV2 and TRBJ1-1, with D possibly being TRBD1 (6 bases). Deletions cut 10 bases from V and 1 base from J, with 19 bases between. Per the germline V gene, CDR1 is SNHLY and CDR2 is FYNNEI. The CDR3 has 15 residues. The CDR3 DNA reads as TGTGCCACCCGAAGAGACGGGACAAAGAACACTGAAGCTTTCTTT. Encoded protein: CATRRDGTKNTEAFF.

The chain couples TRBV7-6 to TRBJ1-5; D uncertain. Trimming shortened V by 8 bases and J by 0 bases, and 8 bases separated the two germline ends. The CDR3 spans 13 residues. From germline, CDR1 is SGHVS and CDR2 FNYEAQ. The CDR3: CASGPYSNQPQHF. The CDR3 nucleotides are TGTGCCAGCGGGCCTTATAGCAATCAGCCCCAGCATTTT.

The chain recombines TRBV7-8 with TRBJ1-2; 10 nucleotides agree with TRBD1. J gave up 4 bases and V 0 bases, and 8 bases lay outside the gene matches. Per germline, CDR1 SGHVS and CDR2 FQNEAQ. The CDR3 sequence is 17 residues long. In nucleotides, the CDR3 is TGTGCCAGCAGCTTAGCGCCGACAGGGGGCATTAGCTATGGCTACACCTTC. This encodes CASSLAPTGGISYGYTF.

V is TRBV12-5 and J is TRBJ1-5; no definite D call. Between the trimmed V and J ends, which lost 9 bases and 0 bases, there was a span of 6 bases. The CDR3 totals 12 residues. Germline CDR1 is LGHNT and CDR2 is FRNRAP. The DNA for the CDR3 is TGTGCTAGCAGTTATAGCAATCAGCCCCAGCATTTT. Its protein is CASSYSNQPQHF.

V and J are TRBV7-2 and TRBJ1-5; TRBD1 aligns across 10 bases. The CDR3 runs to 14 residues. The ends lost 5 bases at V and 5 bases at J; junction bases unmatched: 3. CDR1 is SGHTA, CDR2 FQGNSA, per germline. DNA of the CDR3: TGTGCCAGCAGCGCCGGGACAGGGGATCAGCCCCAGCATTTT. Its protein is CASSAGTGDQPQHF.

The chain couples TRBV5-1 to TRBJ1-2; the D gene is possibly TRBD1 (6 bases). V shed 4 bases and J shed 7 bases, with 20 bases lying between them. The CDR3 covers 15 residues. Germline V gene data show CDR1 as SGHRS and CDR2 as YFSETQ. DNA for the CDR3: TGCGCCAGCAGCCTAAACAGGGCCAAAAAGGTTGGCTACACCTTC. Translating gives CASSLNRAKKVGYTF.

J is TRBJ1-4 and V is TRBV5-1, with D perhaps matching TRBD1 (6 bases). Germline CDR1 SGHRS, CDR2 YFSETQ. Trimming shortened V by 0 bases and J by 11 bases, and 14 bases separated the two germline ends. This CDR3 has 14 amino acids. For the CDR3, the DNA is TGCGCCAGCAGCTTGGAGTGGGAAGGGGGTAAACTGTTTTTT. This sequence encodes CASSLEWEGGKLFF. Based on the CDR3 plus reference TRBV5-1 and TRBJ1-4, the full variable domain is KAGVTQTPRYLIKTRGQQVTLSCSPISGHRSVSWYQQTPGQGLQFLFEYFSETQRNKGNFPGRFSGRQFSNSRSEMNVSTLELGDSALYLCASSLEWEGGKLFFGSGTQLSVL.

A single count supports this clone. The gene calls are TRBV20-1 and TRBJ2-7; D possibly corresponds to TRBD1 (5 bases). V gave up 3 bases and J gave up 3 bases, with 12 bases separating them. Germline V CDR1 and CDR2: DFQATT, SNEGSKA (reference sequence). This CDR3 has 13 amino acids. The CDR3 region is CSASDSYSYEQYF. CDR3 nucleotides: TGCAGTGCTAGTGACAGTTACAGCTACGAGCAGTACTTC.

CDR3 sequence: CASSLGGQAQRPRGYTF. CDR3 coding DNA: TGTGCCAGCAGCTTAGGAGGGCAGGCGCAGCGGCCTAGGGGCTACACCTTC. The genes are TRBV7-2 and TRBJ1-2; no clear D. CDR1 and CDR2 from the germline V gene are SGHTA and FQGNSA. V was cut by 1 base and J by 8 bases, with 23 bases left in between. The CDR3 totals 17 residues.

The V call is TRBV7-3, the J call TRBJ2-1, with 7 bases that match TRBD2. CDR3 length: 19 amino acids. Trimming took 5 bases from V and 0 from J; bases not matched to a gene: 16. CDR1 is SGHTA, CDR2 FQGTGA, per germline. The CDR3 here is CASSPLGGGYSSSYNEQFF. CDR3 nucleotide sequence: TGTGCCAGCAGCCCGCTCGGCGGGGGATATTCGAGCTCCTACAATGAGCAGTTCTTC.

The chain joins TRBV5-4 to TRBJ1-2, with D hard to call. The CDR3 loop spans 15 amino acids. V was clipped by 2 bases and J by 1 base, with 12 bases between them. Germline loops: CDR1 SGHNT, CDR2 YYREEE (reference sequence). The CDR3 DNA reads TGTGCCAGCAGCTTCTCAACAGCCCATAACTATGGCTACACCTTC. It is translated as CASSFSTAHNYGYTF.

The DNA for the CDR3 is TGTGCCAGCAGCTTACCAGGACAGGGGGGCCAAGAGACCCAGTACTTC. It is translated as CASSLPGQGGQETQYF. The chain joins TRBV7-9 to TRBJ2-5; 10 nucleotides line up with TRBD1. V gave up 2 bases and J gave up 1 base; unmatched junction bases: 4. This CDR3 region has 16 residues. Germline V lookup: CDR1 SEHNR, CDR2 FQNEAQ (reference sequence).

The chain is built from TRBV7-8 and TRBJ2-1; no reliable D call. The length of the CDR3 is 16 residues. Deletions cut 1 base from V and 4 bases from J, with 14 bases between. Germline assignment: CDR1 SGHVS and CDR2 FQNEAQ. CDR3 DNA sequence: TGTGCCAGCAGCTTAGGCGTTCAACAGAAATACAATGAGCAGTTCTTC. This gives the protein CASSLGVQQKYNEQFF.

The sample holds one count of this clone. The chain carries TRBV11-3 and TRBJ1-1; TRBD1 aligns across 7 bases. Germline CDR1 and CDR2: SGHNT and YENEEA. There are 14 residues in the CDR3. V was clipped by 5 bases and J by 11 bases; unmatched bases: 14. The CDR3 sequence: CASSLGTAMRNAFF. CDR3 coding DNA: TGTGCCAGCAGCCTCGGGACAGCCATGAGGAACGCTTTCTTT.

The V and J genes are TRBV6-6 and TRBJ2-7; the match to TRBD1 covers 7 bases. This CDR3 contains 14 residues. Per germline, CDR1 MNHNY and CDR2 SVGAGI (reference sequence). J gave up 2 bases and V 8 bases, and 9 bases lay outside the gene matches. The CDR3 loop is CASGDSISPYEQYF. CDR3 coding DNA: TGTGCCAGCGGGGACAGTATTTCGCCCTACGAGCAGTACTTC.

This clone occurred once. The chain uses TRBV5-1 and TRBJ1-6; 8 positions match TRBD1. The J segment lost 7 bases and the V segment lost 0 bases, leaving 6 bases of the junction unmatched. CDR1 is SGHRS, CDR2 YFSETQ, per germline. The length of the CDR3 is 16 residues. This CDR3 reads CASSLGRTGWNSPLHF. The CDR3 bases are TGCGCCAGCAGCTTGGGGCGGACAGGGTGGAATTCACCCCTCCACTTT.

This clone was observed a single time. The rearrangement joins TRBV6-2 or TRBV6-3 to TRBJ1-2; the match to TRBD1 covers 9 bases. The CDR3 runs 15 residues. Trimming took 5 bases from V and 2 from J; bases not matched to a gene: 6. Germline V gene sequence: CDR1 MNHEY, CDR2 SVGEGT. The CDR3 protein is CASSRPGQGNYGYTF. The DNA for the CDR3 is TGTGCCAGCAGTCGCCCGGGACAGGGAAACTATGGCTACACCTTC.